This T cell receptor beta chain was sequenced during a study of T-cell memory formation after mild COVID-19. Findings and limits, study-wide: Memory sampled before infection contained some responding clones, suggesting cross-reactive memory joined.

Each CDR3 protein is one row after TCRdb ran MiXCR on the 5' RACE reads. Among 200,000 to 250,000 distinct CDR3 sequences listed, roughly a tenth were seen once. Worth noting for this clonotype: Antigen unknown.

The TCR sequence derives from a man aged 18 to 35 who had mild COVID-19 (a few samples of this study predate the infection). Cell type and time point are not known. Source material: PBMCs or a T cell subset sorted from them (not recorded which).

The CDR3 sequence is CASSFGHHRGETQYF. The DNA for the CDR3 is TGTGCCAGCAGTTTTGGGCACCACAGGGGAGAGACCCAGTACTTC. The chain uses TRBV12-3 or TRBV12-4 and TRBJ2-5, with 7 bases matching TRBD1. The V segment lost 3 bases and the J segment 4 bases; nucleotides outside the gene matches: 8. The CDR3 runs 15 residues.